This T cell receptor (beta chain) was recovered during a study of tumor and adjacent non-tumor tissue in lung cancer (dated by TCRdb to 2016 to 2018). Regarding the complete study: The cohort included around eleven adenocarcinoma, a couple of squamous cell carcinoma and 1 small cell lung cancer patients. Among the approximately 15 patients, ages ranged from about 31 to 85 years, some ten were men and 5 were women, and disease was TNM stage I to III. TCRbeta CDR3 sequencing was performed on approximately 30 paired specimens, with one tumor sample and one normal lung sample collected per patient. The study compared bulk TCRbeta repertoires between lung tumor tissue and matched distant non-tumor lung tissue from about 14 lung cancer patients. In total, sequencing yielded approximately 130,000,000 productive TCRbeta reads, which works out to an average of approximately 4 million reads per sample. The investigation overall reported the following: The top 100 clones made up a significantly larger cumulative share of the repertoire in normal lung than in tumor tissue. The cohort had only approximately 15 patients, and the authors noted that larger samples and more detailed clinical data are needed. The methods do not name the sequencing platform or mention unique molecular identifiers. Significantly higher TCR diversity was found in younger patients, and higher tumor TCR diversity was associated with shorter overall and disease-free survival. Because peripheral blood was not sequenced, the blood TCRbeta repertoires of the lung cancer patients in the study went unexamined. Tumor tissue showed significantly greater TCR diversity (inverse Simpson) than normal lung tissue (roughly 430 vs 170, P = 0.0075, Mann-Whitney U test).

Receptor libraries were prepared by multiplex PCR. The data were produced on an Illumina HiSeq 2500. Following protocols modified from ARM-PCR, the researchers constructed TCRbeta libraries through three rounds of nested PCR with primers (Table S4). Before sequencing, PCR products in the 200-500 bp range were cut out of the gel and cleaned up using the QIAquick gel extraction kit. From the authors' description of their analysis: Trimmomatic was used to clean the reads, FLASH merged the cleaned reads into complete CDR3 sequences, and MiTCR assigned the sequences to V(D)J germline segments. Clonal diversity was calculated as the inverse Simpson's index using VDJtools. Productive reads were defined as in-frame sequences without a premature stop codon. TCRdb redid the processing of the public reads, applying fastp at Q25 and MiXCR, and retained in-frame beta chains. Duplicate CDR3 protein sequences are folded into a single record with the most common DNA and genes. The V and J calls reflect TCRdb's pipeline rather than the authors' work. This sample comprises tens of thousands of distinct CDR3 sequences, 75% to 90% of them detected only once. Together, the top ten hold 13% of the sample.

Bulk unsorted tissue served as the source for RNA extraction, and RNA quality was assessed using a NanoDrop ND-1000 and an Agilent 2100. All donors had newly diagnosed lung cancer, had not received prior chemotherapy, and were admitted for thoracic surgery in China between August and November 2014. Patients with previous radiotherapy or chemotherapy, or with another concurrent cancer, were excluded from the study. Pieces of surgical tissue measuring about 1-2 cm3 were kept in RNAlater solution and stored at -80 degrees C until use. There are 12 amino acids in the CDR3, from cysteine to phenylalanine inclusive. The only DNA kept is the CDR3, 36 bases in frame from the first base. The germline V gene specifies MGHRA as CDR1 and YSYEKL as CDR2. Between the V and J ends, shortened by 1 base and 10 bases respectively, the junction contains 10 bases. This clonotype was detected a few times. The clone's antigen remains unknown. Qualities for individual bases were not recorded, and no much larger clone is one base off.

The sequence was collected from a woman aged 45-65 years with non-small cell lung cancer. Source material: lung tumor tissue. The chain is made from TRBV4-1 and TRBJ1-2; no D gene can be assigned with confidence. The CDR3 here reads CASSQAGYDYTF. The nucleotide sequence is TGCGCCAGCAGCCAAGCCGGGTACGACTACACCTTC.